The rows below give T cell receptor beta chains drawn from one sample of a study of blood T cell repertoires in COVID-19. The data were produced by immunoSEQ multiplex PCR, yet TCRdb's version contains in-frame clones alone and is incomplete. Of 200,000 or so clones detected, around 80% appear once; the ten largest clones hold approximately 6.9%. The sequencing sample was made of peripheral blood. The origin of the receptors is a human donor with acute or convalescent COVID-19. The donor label of this sample is uncertain. The CDR3 runs from the conserved cysteine through the conserved F or W. D genes are given only for firm matches. A row's size may be missing; if present it is once, few, many or a size class.

clone_size: NA; v_call: TRBV19; d_call: NA; j_call: TRBJ1-6; cdr3_aa: CASSIEQLNSPLHF; cdr3_nt: TGTGCCAGTAGTATCGAACAGCTGAATTCACCCCTCCACTTT
clone_size: NA; v_call: TRBV10-3; d_call: TRBD2; j_call: TRBJ2-2; cdr3_aa: CAISEALAGGPTNTGELFF; cdr3_nt: TGTGCCATCAGTGAGGCCCTAGCGGGAGGACCAACCAACACCGGGGAGCTGTTTTTT
clone_size: NA; v_call: TRBV10-1; d_call: NA; j_call: TRBJ2-1; cdr3_aa: CASSDRSYRRSSYNEQFF; cdr3_nt: TGCGCCAGCAGTGATCGGAGCTACAGGCGAAGCTCCTACAATGAGCAGTTCTTC
clone_size: NA; v_call: TRBV6-5; d_call: NA; j_call: TRBJ1-2; cdr3_aa: CASNPTENYGYTF; cdr3_nt: TGTGCCAGCAACCCGACGGAGAACTATGGCTACACCTTC
clone_size: few; v_call: TRBV7-2; d_call: TRBD2; j_call: TRBJ2-1; cdr3_aa: CASSSGTSGTAGEQFF; cdr3_nt: TGTGCCAGCAGCTCCGGGACTAGCGGGACCGCGGGTGAGCAGTTCTTC
clone_size: NA; v_call: TRBV5-6; d_call: TRBD1; j_call: TRBJ1-2; cdr3_aa: CASSPWDRELGYTF; cdr3_nt: TGTGCCAGCAGCCCCTGGGACAGGGAGCTTGGCTACACCTTC
clone_size: NA; v_call: TRBV2; d_call: TRBD1; j_call: TRBJ1-1; cdr3_aa: CASSTTGGSTEAFF; cdr3_nt: TGTGCCAGCAGTACTACAGGGGGAAGCACTGAAGCTTTCTTT
clone_size: few; v_call: TRBV9; d_call: NA; j_call: TRBJ2-2; cdr3_aa: CASSAHGGRTSNTGELFF; cdr3_nt: TGTGCCAGCAGCGCTCACGGGGGGCGAACTTCGAACACCGGGGAGCTGTTTTTT
clone_size: NA; v_call: TRBV27; d_call: NA; j_call: TRBJ1-1; cdr3_aa: CASSQWTGRMNTEAFF; cdr3_nt: TGTGCCAGCAGTCAGTGGACGGGGAGGATGAACACTGAAGCTTTCTTT
clone_size: NA; v_call: TRBV6-5; d_call: TRBD2; j_call: TRBJ2-7; cdr3_aa: CASSWTRGTYEQYF; cdr3_nt: TGTGCCAGCAGTTGGACTAGGGGTACCTACGAGCAGTACTTC
clone_size: NA; v_call: TRBV28; d_call: NA; j_call: TRBJ2-5; cdr3_aa: CASSLPPGKGQETQYF; cdr3_nt: TGTGCCAGCAGTTTACCGCCAGGGAAGGGCCAAGAGACCCAGTACTTC
clone_size: NA; v_call: TRBV5-1; d_call: NA; j_call: TRBJ2-1; cdr3_aa: CASSLESGRSYNEQFF; cdr3_nt: TGCGCCAGCAGCTTGGAATCCGGGAGAAGCTACAATGAGCAGTTCTTC
clone_size: NA; v_call: TRBV7-3; d_call: TRBD2; j_call: TRBJ2-3; cdr3_aa: CASSHTTSGGTDTQYF; cdr3_nt: TGTGCCAGCAGCCACACGACTAGCGGGGGCACAGATACGCAGTATTTT
clone_size: NA; v_call: TRBV5-1; d_call: TRBD1; j_call: TRBJ1-6; cdr3_aa: CASTMGTANNSPLHF; cdr3_nt: TGCGCCAGCACCATGGGGACAGCAAATAATTCACCCCTCCACTTT
clone_size: once; v_call: TRBV5-1; d_call: TRBD2; j_call: TRBJ2-1; cdr3_aa: CASSLVAGGNEQFF; cdr3_nt: TGCGCCAGCAGCTTGGTCGCGGGAGGGAATGAGCAGTTCTTC
clone_size: NA; v_call: TRBV7-2; d_call: NA; j_call: TRBJ2-5; cdr3_aa: CASSFDRNRQTQYF; cdr3_nt: TGTGCCAGCAGCTTCGACAGAAATAGGCAGACCCAGTACTTC
clone_size: NA; v_call: TRBV6-5; d_call: TRBD1; j_call: TRBJ2-7; cdr3_aa: CASSYSTGTYEQYF; cdr3_nt: TGTGCCAGCAGTTACTCGACAGGGACCTACGAGCAGTACTTC
clone_size: once; v_call: TRBV7-9; d_call: TRBD1; j_call: TRBJ1-4; cdr3_aa: CASSYQGQGIYEKLFF; cdr3_nt: TGTGCCAGCAGCTACCAAGGACAGGGAATTTATGAAAAACTGTTTTTT